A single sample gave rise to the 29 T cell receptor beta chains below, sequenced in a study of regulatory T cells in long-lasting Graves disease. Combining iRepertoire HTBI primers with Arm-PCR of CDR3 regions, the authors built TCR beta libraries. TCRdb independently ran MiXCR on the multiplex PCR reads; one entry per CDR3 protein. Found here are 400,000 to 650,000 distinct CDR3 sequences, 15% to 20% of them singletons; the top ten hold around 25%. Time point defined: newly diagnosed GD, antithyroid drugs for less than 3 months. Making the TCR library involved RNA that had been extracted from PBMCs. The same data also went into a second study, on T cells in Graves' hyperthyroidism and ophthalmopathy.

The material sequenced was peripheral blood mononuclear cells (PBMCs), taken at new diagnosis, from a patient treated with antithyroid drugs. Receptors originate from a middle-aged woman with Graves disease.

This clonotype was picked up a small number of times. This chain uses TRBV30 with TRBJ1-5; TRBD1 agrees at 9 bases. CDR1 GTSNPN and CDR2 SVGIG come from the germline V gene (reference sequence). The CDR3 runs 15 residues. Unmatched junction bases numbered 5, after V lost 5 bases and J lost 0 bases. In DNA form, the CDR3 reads TGTGCCTGGGACAGGGGGTACGATAGCAATCAGCCCCAGCATTTT. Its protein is CAWDRGYDSNQPQHF.

CDR3 loop: CASNFGTGPSGANVLTF. The CDR3 DNA is TGTGCCAGTAACTTCGGGACAGGGCCGTCTGGGGCCAACGTCCTGACTTTC. The genes are TRBV12-3 or TRBV12-4 and TRBJ2-6; 9 nucleotides agree with TRBD1. The CDR3 runs to 17 residues. Unmatched junction bases numbered 10, after V lost 9 bases and J lost 1 base.

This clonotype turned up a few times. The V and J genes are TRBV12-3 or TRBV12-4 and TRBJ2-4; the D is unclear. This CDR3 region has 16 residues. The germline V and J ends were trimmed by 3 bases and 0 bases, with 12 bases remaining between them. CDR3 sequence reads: CASSLGGWGAKNIQYF. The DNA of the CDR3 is TGTGCCAGCAGTTTGGGTGGGTGGGGAGCCAAAAACATTCAGTACTTC.

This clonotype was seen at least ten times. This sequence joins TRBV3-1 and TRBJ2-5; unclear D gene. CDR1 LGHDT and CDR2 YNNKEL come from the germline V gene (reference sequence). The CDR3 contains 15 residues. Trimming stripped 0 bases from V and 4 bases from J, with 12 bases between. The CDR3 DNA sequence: TGTGCCAGCAGCCAAGATCTAGTTGCTTCAGAGACCCAGTACTTC. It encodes CASSQDLVASETQYF.

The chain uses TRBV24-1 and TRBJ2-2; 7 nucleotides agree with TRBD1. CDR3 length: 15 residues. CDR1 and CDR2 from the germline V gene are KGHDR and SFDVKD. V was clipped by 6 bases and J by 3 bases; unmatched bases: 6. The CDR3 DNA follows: TGTGCCACCAGTAATCCGGGACAGTACACCGGGGAGCTGTTTTTT. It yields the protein CATSNPGQYTGELFF.

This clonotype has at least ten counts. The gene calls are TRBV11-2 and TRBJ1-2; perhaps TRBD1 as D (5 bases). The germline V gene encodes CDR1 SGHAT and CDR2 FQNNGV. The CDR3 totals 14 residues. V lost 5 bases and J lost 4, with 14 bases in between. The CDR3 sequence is CASSRLQGGYGYTF. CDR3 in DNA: TGTGCCAGCAGCCGCCTCCAGGGTGGCTATGGCTACACCTTC.

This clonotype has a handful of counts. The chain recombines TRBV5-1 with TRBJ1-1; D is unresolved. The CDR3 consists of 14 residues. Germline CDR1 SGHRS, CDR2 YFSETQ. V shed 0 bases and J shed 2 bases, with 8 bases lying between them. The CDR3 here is CASSLDPRNTEAFF. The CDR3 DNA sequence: TGCGCCAGCAGCTTGGATCCAAGAAACACTGAAGCTTTCTTT.

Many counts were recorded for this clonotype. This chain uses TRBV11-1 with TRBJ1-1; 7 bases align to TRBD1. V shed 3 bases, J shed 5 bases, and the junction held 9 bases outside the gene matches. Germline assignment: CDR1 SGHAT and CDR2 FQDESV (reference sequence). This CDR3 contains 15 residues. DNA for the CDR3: TGTGCCAGCAGCTTGCTCGGGACAGCGGTTACTGAAGCTTTCTTT. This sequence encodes CASSLLGTAVTEAFF. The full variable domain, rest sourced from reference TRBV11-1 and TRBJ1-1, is EAEVAQSPRYKITEKSQAVAFWCDPISGHATLYWYRQILGQGPELLVQFQDESVVDDSQLPKDRFSAERLKGVDSTLKIQPAELGDSAMYLCASSLLGTAVTEAFFGQGTRLTVV.

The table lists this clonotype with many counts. The CDR3, as DNA: TGTGCCAGCAGTCTTGGGACGATTGGGGAGACCCAGTACTTC. This gives the protein CASSLGTIGETQYF. The chain joins TRBV6-1 to TRBJ2-5; D might be TRBD1 or TRBD2, each matching 5 bases. Germline CDR1 is MNHNS and CDR2 is SASEGT. The CDR3 is made up of 14 amino acids. V dropped 5 bases and J dropped 5 bases, with 15 bases sitting between them.

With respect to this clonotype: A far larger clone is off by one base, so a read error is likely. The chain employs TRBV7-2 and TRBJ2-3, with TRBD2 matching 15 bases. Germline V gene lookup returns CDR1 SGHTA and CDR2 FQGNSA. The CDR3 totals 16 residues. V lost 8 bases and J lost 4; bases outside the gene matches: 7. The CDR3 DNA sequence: TGTGCCAGCCAAACCGGGACTAGCGGGGGGCCAGATACGCAGTATTTT. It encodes CASQTGTSGGPDTQYF.

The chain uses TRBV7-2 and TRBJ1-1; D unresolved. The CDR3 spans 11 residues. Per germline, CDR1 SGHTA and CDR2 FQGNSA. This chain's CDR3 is CVGTKNTEAFF. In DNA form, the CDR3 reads TGTGTCGGCACCAAGAACACTGAAGCTTTCTTT.

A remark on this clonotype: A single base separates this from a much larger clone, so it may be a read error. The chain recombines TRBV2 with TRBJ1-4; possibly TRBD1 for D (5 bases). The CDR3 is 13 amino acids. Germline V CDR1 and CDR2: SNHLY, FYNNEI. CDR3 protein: CASRRGALEKLSF. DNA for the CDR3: TGTGCCAGCCGGCGGGGCGCATTAGAAAAACTGTCTTTT.

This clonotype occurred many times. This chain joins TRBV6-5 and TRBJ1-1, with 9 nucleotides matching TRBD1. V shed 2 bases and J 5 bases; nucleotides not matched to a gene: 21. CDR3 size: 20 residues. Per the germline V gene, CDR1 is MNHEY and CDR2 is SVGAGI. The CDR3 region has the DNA TGTGCCAGCAGTTACCCCGGTCCATCAGAGGGACAGGGTGGCGGGACTGAAGCTTTCTTT. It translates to CASSYPGPSEGQGGGTEAFF.

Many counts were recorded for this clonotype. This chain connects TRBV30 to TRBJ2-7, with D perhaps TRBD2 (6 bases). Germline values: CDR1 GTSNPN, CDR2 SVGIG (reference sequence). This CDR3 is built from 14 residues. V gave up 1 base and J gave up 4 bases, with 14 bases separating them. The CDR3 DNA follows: TGTGCCTGGAGTGAAGGGACGGCGGGATACGAGCAGTACTTC. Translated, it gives CAWSEGTAGYEQYF.

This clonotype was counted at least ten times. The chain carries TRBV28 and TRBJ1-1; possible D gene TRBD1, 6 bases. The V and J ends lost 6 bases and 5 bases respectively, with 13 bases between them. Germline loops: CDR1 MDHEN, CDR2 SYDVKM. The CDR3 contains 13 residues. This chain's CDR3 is CASRLQGNTEAFF. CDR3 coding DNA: TGTGCCAGCAGACTACAGGGAAATACTGAAGCTTTCTTT.

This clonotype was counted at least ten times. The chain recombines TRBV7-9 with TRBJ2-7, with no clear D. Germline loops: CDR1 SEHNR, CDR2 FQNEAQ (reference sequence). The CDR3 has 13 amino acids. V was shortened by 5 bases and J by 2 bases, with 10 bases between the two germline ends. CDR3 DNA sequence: TGTGCCAGCAGCCCGGACGGGCCCTACGAGCAGTACTTC. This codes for CASSPDGPYEQYF. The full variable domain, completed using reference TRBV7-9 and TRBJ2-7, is DTGVSQNPRHKITKRGQNVTFRCDPISEHNRLYWYRQTLGQGPEFLTYFQNEAQLEKSRLLSDRFSAERPKGSFSTLEIQRTEQGDSAMYLCASSPDGPYEQYFGPGTRLTVT.

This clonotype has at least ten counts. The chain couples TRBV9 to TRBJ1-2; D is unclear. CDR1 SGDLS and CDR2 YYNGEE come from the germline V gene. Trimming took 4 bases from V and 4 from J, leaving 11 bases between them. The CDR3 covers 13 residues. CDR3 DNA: TGTGCCAGCAGCTTGATGGAGGGCTATGGCTACACCTTC. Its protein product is CASSLMEGYGYTF.

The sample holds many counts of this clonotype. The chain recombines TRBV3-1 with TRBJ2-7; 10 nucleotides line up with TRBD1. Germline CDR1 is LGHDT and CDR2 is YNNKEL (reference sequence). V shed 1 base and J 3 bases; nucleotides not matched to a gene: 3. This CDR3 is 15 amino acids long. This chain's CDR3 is CASSQGGTGVYEQYF. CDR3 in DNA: TGTGCCAGCAGCCAAGGAGGGACAGGGGTCTACGAGCAGTACTTC.

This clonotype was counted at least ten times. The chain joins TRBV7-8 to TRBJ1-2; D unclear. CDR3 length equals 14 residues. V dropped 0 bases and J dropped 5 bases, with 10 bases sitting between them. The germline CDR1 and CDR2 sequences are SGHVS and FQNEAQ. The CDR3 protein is CASSLAGQSYGYTF. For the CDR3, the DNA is TGTGCCAGCAGCTTAGCGGGCCAGTCTTATGGCTACACCTTC.

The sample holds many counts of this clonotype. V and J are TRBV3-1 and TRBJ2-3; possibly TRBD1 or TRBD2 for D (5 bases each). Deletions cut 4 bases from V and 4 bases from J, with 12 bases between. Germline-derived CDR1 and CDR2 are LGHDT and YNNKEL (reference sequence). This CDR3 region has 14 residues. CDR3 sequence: CASSLGMGADTQYF. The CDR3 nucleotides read TGTGCCAGCAGCCTTGGGATGGGGGCAGATACGCAGTATTTT.

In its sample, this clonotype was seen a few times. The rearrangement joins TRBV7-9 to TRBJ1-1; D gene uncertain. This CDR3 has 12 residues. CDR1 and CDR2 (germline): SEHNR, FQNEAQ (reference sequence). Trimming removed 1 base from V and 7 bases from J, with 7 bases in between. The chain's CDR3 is CASSLGANEAFF. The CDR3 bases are TGTGCCAGCAGCTTAGGCGCAAATGAAGCTTTCTTT.

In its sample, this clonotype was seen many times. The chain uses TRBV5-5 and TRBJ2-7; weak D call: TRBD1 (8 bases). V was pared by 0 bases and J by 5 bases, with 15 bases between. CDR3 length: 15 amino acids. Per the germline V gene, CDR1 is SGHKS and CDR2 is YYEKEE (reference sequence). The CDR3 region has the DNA TGTGCCAGCAGCTTGGAACAGGGGGGGCGCGACGAGCAGTACTTC. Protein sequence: CASSLEQGGRDEQYF. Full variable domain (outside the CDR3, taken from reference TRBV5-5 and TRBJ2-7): DAGVTQSPTHLIKTRGQQVTLRCSPISGHKSVSWYQQVLGQGPQFIFQYYEKEERGRGNFPDRFSARQFPNYSSELNVNALLLGDSALYLCASSLEQGGRDEQYFGPGTRLTVT.

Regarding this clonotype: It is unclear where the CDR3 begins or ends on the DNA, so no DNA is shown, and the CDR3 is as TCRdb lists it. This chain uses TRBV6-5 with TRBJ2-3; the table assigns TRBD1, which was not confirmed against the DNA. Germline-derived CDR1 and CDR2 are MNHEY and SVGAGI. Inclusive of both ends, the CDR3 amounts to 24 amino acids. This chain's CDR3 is CASSYLRGLVYEQYFGPGTDTQYF.

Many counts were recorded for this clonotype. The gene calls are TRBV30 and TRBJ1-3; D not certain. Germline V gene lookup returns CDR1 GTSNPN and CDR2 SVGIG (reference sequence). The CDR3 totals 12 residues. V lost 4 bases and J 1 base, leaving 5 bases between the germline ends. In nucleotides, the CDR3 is TGTGCCTGGACGGCTTCTGGAAACACCATATATTTT. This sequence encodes CAWTASGNTIYF.

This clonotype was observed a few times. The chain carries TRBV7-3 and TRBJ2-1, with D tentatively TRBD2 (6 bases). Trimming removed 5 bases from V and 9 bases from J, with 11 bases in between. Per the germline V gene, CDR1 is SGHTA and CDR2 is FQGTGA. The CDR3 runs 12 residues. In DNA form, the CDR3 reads TGTGCCAGCAGCGGGGCCGGGAGTGAGCAGTTCTTC. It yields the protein CASSGAGSEQFF.

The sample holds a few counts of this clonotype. The CDR3 protein is CASSESPSGGGTQYF. The DNA of the CDR3 is TGTGCCAGCAGTGAATCCCCTAGCGGGGGCGGGACCCAGTACTTC. The V gene is TRBV2, the J gene TRBJ2-5; 10 bases line up with TRBD2. V lost 2 bases and J lost 7; bases outside the gene matches: 7. Germline V CDR1 and CDR2: SNHLY, FYNNEI. The CDR3 has 15 amino acids.

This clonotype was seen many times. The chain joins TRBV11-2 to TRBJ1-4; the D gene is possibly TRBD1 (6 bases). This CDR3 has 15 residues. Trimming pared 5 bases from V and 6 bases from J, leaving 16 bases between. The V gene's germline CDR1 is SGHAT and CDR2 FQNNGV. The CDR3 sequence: CASSHGGRMDEKLFF. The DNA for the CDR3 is TGTGCCAGCAGCCACGGGGGGCGGATGGATGAAAAACTGTTTTTT.

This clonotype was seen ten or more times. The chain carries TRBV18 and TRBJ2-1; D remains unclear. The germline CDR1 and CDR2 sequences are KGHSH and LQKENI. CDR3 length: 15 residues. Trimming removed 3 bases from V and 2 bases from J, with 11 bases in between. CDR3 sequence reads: CASSPSLGTYNEQFF. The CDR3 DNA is TGTGCCAGCTCACCGTCGTTGGGGACCTACAATGAGCAGTTCTTC.

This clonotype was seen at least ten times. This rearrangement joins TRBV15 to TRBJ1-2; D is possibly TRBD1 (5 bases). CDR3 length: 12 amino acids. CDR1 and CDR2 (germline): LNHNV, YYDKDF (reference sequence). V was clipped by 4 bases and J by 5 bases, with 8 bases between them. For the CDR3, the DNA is TGTGCCACCAGCACTACAGGATATGGCTACACCTTC. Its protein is CATSTTGYGYTF.